The 8 T cell receptor beta chains below come from one sample, sequenced in a study of T cell clonotyping in hematopoietic cell transplantation. Only in-frame clones appear in the TCRdb table, and some are missing; sequencing was by immunoSEQ multiplex PCR. The repertoire has around 37,000 clones, about 95% of them found once; the top ten carry around 1%. Sequencing was performed on peripheral blood mononuclear cells. The receptor set was obtained from a man younger than 40 in good health. Some clones in this sample may be carry-over from other donors' samples.

The chain combines TRBV7-2 with TRBJ2-7; 11 nucleotides match TRBD2. With V trimmed by 6 bases and J by 5 bases, 15 bases remained unmatched. The CDR3 spans 17 residues. Germline CDR1 and CDR2: SGHTA and FQGNSA. The CDR3 protein is CASSRSPGLAVGDEQYF. The CDR3 DNA reads TGTGCCAGCAGTCGCAGTCCGGGACTAGCGGTTGGGGACGAGCAGTACTTC.

The chain couples TRBV9 to TRBJ1-5; no firm D call. The CDR3 has 20 amino acids. CDR1 SGDLS and CDR2 YYNGEE come from the germline V gene. V lost 0 bases and J 3 bases, leaving 25 bases between the germline ends. This CDR3 reads CASSVDPPTAGTGVNQPQHF. CDR3 bases: TGTGCCAGCAGCGTAGACCCCCCGACGGCGGGAACCGGGGTCAATCAGCCCCAGCATTTT.

A few counts support this clone. V is TRBV6-4 and J is TRBJ2-1; TRBD2 aligns across 9 bases. Germline values: CDR1 MRHNA, CDR2 SNTAGT. The CDR3 has 15 amino acids. With V trimmed by 0 bases and J by 6 bases, 3 bases remained unmatched. The CDR3 DNA sequence: TGTGCCAGCAGTGACTCTAGCGGGAGTTCCAATGAGCAGTTCTTC. This sequence encodes CASSDSSGSSNEQFF.

This clone was observed a handful of times. The rearrangement uses TRBV5-1 and TRBJ1-1; possibly TRBD1 for D (5 bases). Germline CDR1 is SGHRS and CDR2 is YFSETQ. This CDR3 contains 13 residues. Deletions cut 2 bases from V and 11 bases from J, with 16 bases between. CDR3 sequence (DNA): TGCGCCAGCAGCTTCCCCGAGGGACGCAATGCTTTCTTT. Amino acids: CASSFPEGRNAFF.

This sequence joins TRBV10-3 and TRBJ2-5, with 7 bases matching TRBD1. CDR1 ENHRY and CDR2 SYGVKD come from the germline V gene. This CDR3 has 12 residues. The J segment lost 5 bases and the V segment lost 9 bases, leaving 6 bases of the junction unmatched. DNA of the CDR3: TGTGCCATTTCTACAGGGGACGAGACCCAGTACTTC. Translating gives CAISTGDETQYF.

This sequence joins TRBV4-2 and TRBJ1-2; D may be TRBD1 (6 bases). The CDR3 is made up of 14 amino acids. CDR1 and CDR2 from the germline V gene are LGHNA and YNFKEQ. V was cut by 4 bases and J by 7 bases, with 16 bases left in between. CDR3 sequence (DNA): TGTGCCAGCAGCCCAGAGGGGACATCCCTTGGCTACACCTTC. Protein product: CASSPEGTSLGYTF.

This sequence joins TRBV7-2 and TRBJ2-7; 10 nucleotides line up with TRBD2. With V trimmed by 1 base and J by 2 bases, 5 bases remained unmatched. Germline V gives CDR1 SGHTA, CDR2 FQGNSA. The CDR3 loop spans 16 amino acids. The CDR3 sequence: CASSLVRTSGTYEQYF. The DNA for the CDR3 is TGTGCCAGCAGCTTAGTCCGGACTAGCGGAACCTACGAGCAGTACTTC. Looking up the rest from reference TRBV7-2 and TRBJ2-7 gives the full variable domain: GAGVSQSPSNKVTEKGKDVELRCDPISGHTALYWYRQSLGQGLEFLIYFQGNSAPDKSGLPSDRFSAERTGGSVSTLTIQRTQQEDSAVYLCASSLVRTSGTYEQYFGPGTRLTVT.

V usage is TRBV30 and J usage is TRBJ1-1; D perhaps matches TRBD1 (5 bases). Germline V gene lookup returns CDR1 GTSNPN and CDR2 SVGIG (reference sequence). Trimming shortened V by 2 bases and J by 1 base, and 11 bases separated the two germline ends. The CDR3 is made up of 14 amino acids. The CDR3 loop reads CAWSPGGANTEAFF. In DNA, the CDR3 is TGTGCCTGGAGTCCGGGAGGGGCGAACACTGAAGCTTTCTTT.